What follows describes a single T cell receptor (beta chain). This specimen belongs to a study of OX40 agonist ivuxolimab in advanced cancers. For the study at large: Aged 23 to 79 with a mean of about 63 years, they were almost 85% male.

Data came from immunoSEQ multiplex PCR; TCRdb stores just in-frame clones and leaves some out. In the table there are tens of thousands of clones, roughly 88% of which are singletons. The V end lost 3 bases, the J end lost 1 base, and 13 bases lay between the germline ends. This CDR3 comprises 17 residues. Germline CDR1 SGHVS, CDR2 FQNEAQ. The sample here was CD4+ or CD8+ T cells sorted from blood, taken in a trial of the OX40 agonist ivuxolimab. The gene calls are TRBV7-8 and TRBJ1-6, with a possible D match to TRBD1 (6 bases). The sequence came from an adult with an advanced solid tumor such as melanoma, head and neck, liver or kidney cancer. The CDR3 DNA reads as TGTGCCAGCAGCTTGTACGCAGGGGATTCCTATAATTCACCCCTCCACTTT. The encoded protein is CASSLYAGDSYNSPLHF.